A selection of T cell receptor beta chains follows, all from one sample in a study of cytomegalovirus exposure and HLA in healthy donors. Repertoires were generated with immunoSEQ multiplex PCR, while TCRdb's copy carries only in-frame clones and drops some. The data show approximately 160,000 clones, with just under 80% seen just once and about 9.1% held by the top ten. Sequences were obtained from PBMCs. These receptors were collected from a man aged 18 to 29 in good health and CMV-seropositive. Each CDR3 is given with its conserved first and last residue. Each record gives: D gene, J gene, clone size, V gene, CDR3 DNA, CDR3 protein. D genes are given only for firm matches. Clone size is given for some rows only: seen once, a few or many times, or a class if the clone is expanded.

D gene: NA; J gene: TRBJ1-1; clone size: NA; V gene: TRBV19; CDR3 DNA: TGTGCCAGTAGTTCACAGGGCGTCGGCACCACTGAAGCTTTCTTT; CDR3 protein: CASSSQGVGTTEAFF
D gene: TRBD2; J gene: TRBJ2-1; clone size: NA; V gene: TRBV28; CDR3 DNA: TGTGCCAGCAGTTTAAGGGAGGGGAATGAGCAGTTCTTC; CDR3 protein: CASSLREGNEQFF
D gene: NA; J gene: TRBJ1-3; clone size: NA; V gene: TRBV30; CDR3 DNA: TGTGCCTGGAGTCGGGACCCGCGGGGGAACACCATATATTTT; CDR3 protein: CAWSRDPRGNTIYF
D gene: NA; J gene: TRBJ2-2; clone size: NA; V gene: TRBV27; CDR3 DNA: TGTGCCAGCAGTTTTGTCTACCCCCCCGGGGAGCTGTTTTTT; CDR3 protein: CASSFVYPPGELFF
D gene: TRBD1; J gene: TRBJ2-1; clone size: NA; V gene: TRBV28; CDR3 DNA: TGTGCCAGCAGCACGGGACAGGGAATTATATCCTACAATGAGCAGTTCTTC; CDR3 protein: CASSTGQGIISYNEQFF
D gene: TRBD2; J gene: TRBJ2-1; clone size: NA; V gene: TRBV7-9; CDR3 DNA: TGTGCCAGCAGCTCAGCTAGCGGGAGTGTCTCCTACAATGAGCAGTTCTTC; CDR3 protein: CASSSASGSVSYNEQFF
D gene: NA; J gene: TRBJ2-5; clone size: once; V gene: TRBV29-1; CDR3 DNA: TGCAGCGTTGGTGGCGGGGAAGAGACCCAGTACTTC; CDR3 protein: CSVGGGEETQYF
D gene: TRBD1; J gene: TRBJ1-1; clone size: NA; V gene: TRBV4-1; CDR3 DNA: TGCGCCAGCAGCCAAGCGCTGGGACAGACGAACACTGAAGCTTTCTTT; CDR3 protein: CASSQALGQTNTEAFF
D gene: NA; J gene: TRBJ1-1; clone size: NA; V gene: TRBV7-9; CDR3 DNA: TGTGCCAGCAGCTCGCCCGGGGGGGACACTGAAGCTTTCTTT; CDR3 protein: CASSSPGGDTEAFF
D gene: NA; J gene: TRBJ2-2; clone size: NA; V gene: TRBV5-1; CDR3 DNA: TGCGCCAGCGGCGGGCCCACCGGGGAGCTGTTTTTT; CDR3 protein: CASGGPTGELFF
D gene: TRBD1; J gene: TRBJ1-5; clone size: NA; V gene: TRBV28; CDR3 DNA: TGTGCCAGCAGTATACTCAGGGGGCATCAGCCCCAGCATTTT; CDR3 protein: CASSILRGHQPQHF
D gene: NA; J gene: TRBJ2-2; clone size: NA; V gene: TRBV13; CDR3 DNA: TGTGCCAGCAGCTTAAATCTAGAGCAGCCTGGGGAGCTGTTTTTT; CDR3 protein: CASSLNLEQPGELFF
D gene: TRBD2; J gene: TRBJ2-1; clone size: NA; V gene: TRBV5-1; CDR3 DNA: TGCGCCAGCAGCTTAACGGACCGCGGGGCTAGCGGGAGGGCGGGGAACGAGCAGTTCTTC; CDR3 protein: CASSLTDRGASGRAGNEQFF
D gene: NA; J gene: TRBJ2-7; clone size: NA; V gene: TRBV11-3; CDR3 DNA: TGTGCCAGCAGCTATCGACTTACTTACGAGCAGTACTTC; CDR3 protein: CASSYRLTYEQYF
D gene: TRBD1; J gene: TRBJ2-7; clone size: NA; V gene: TRBV2; CDR3 DNA: TGTGCCAGCAGAAGGCCGGGACAGGGCACCCACGAGCAGTACTTC; CDR3 protein: CASRRPGQGTHEQYF
D gene: NA; J gene: TRBJ1-4; clone size: NA; V gene: TRBV27; CDR3 DNA: TGTGCCAGCAGTTTATCGAGGGTGGAAAAACTGTTTTTT; CDR3 protein: CASSLSRVEKLFF
D gene: NA; J gene: TRBJ2-5; clone size: NA; V gene: TRBV7-7; CDR3 DNA: TGTGCTAGCAGCCTCTCTCCTGGAGCGCAAGAGACTCAGTACTTC; CDR3 protein: CASSLSPGAQETQYF
D gene: NA; J gene: TRBJ1-3; clone size: NA; V gene: TRBV19; CDR3 DNA: TGTGCCAGTAGTATATCGGGAAACACCATATATTTT; CDR3 protein: CASSISGNTIYF
D gene: TRBD2; J gene: TRBJ2-7; clone size: NA; V gene: TRBV4-1; CDR3 DNA: TGCGCCAGCAGCCAAGAGATCAAACTAGCGGGAGTATACGAGCAGTACTTC; CDR3 protein: CASSQEIKLAGVYEQYF
D gene: TRBD2; J gene: TRBJ2-1; clone size: NA; V gene: TRBV6-1; CDR3 DNA: TGTGCCAGCAGTGAGAGACTAGCTAATGAGCAGTTCTTC; CDR3 protein: CASSERLANEQFF
D gene: NA; J gene: TRBJ2-7; clone size: NA; V gene: TRBV21-1; CDR3 DNA: TGTGCCAGCAGCAAGGGAGCCACCTACGAGCAGTACTTC; CDR3 protein: CASSKGATYEQYF
D gene: TRBD1; J gene: TRBJ1-2; clone size: NA; V gene: TRBV5-1; CDR3 DNA: TGCGCCAGCAGCTTCGACAGGGTCCAGTCCGGCTACACCTTC; CDR3 protein: CASSFDRVQSGYTF
D gene: NA; J gene: TRBJ2-3; clone size: NA; V gene: TRBV13; CDR3 DNA: TGTGCCAGCAGCTTAGGAGGGTTCCCTGGTGTCGGCGGGTACGATACGCAGTATTTT; CDR3 protein: CASSLGGFPGVGGYDTQYF
D gene: NA; J gene: TRBJ1-4; clone size: NA; V gene: TRBV14; CDR3 DNA: TGTGCCAGCAGCCTAGGACTTGCAACTAATGAAAAACTGTTTTTT; CDR3 protein: CASSLGLATNEKLFF
D gene: NA; J gene: TRBJ1-5; clone size: NA; V gene: TRBV4-1; CDR3 DNA: TGCGCCAGCAGCCCGGGTCCGGAGTATCAGCCCCAGCATTTT; CDR3 protein: CASSPGPEYQPQHF
D gene: NA; J gene: TRBJ1-1; clone size: NA; V gene: TRBV12-5; CDR3 DNA: TGTGCTAGTGGTAACATTGGGCTGAACACTGAAGCTTTCTTT; CDR3 protein: CASGNIGLNTEAFF
D gene: TRBD2; J gene: TRBJ2-3; clone size: once; V gene: TRBV6-5; CDR3 DNA: TGTGCCAGCAGTTACTTTACTAGCGGGGACGCAGATACGCAGTATTTT; CDR3 protein: CASSYFTSGDADTQYF
D gene: NA; J gene: TRBJ2-5; clone size: few; V gene: TRBV7-9; CDR3 DNA: TGTGCCAGCAGCTCGCCTGGGAGAGAAGAGACCCAGTACTTC; CDR3 protein: CASSSPGREETQYF
D gene: NA; J gene: TRBJ2-7; clone size: NA; V gene: TRBV4-1; CDR3 DNA: TGCGCCAGCAGCCAAGAACAGGGTTACGAGCAGTACTTC; CDR3 protein: CASSQEQGYEQYF
D gene: NA; J gene: TRBJ2-1; clone size: few; V gene: TRBV6-4; CDR3 DNA: TGTGCCAGCAGTGGCTCGACTACTGGCAATGAGCAGTTCTTC; CDR3 protein: CASSGSTTGNEQFF
D gene: TRBD1; J gene: TRBJ2-5; clone size: NA; V gene: TRBV15; CDR3 DNA: TGTGCCACCAGCAGATCCACAGGGGAGAAGACCCAGTACTTC; CDR3 protein: CATSRSTGEKTQYF
D gene: NA; J gene: TRBJ2-3; clone size: NA; V gene: TRBV5-4; CDR3 DNA: TGTGCCAGCAGCTGGGTAGTGGGGGGACGCACAGATACGCAGTATTTT; CDR3 protein: CASSWVVGGRTDTQYF
D gene: TRBD2; J gene: TRBJ2-1; clone size: NA; V gene: TRBV29-1; CDR3 DNA: TGCAGCGTTGATTTGGCTAGCGGGAGGCATGAGCAGTTCTTC; CDR3 protein: CSVDLASGRHEQFF
D gene: NA; J gene: TRBJ1-2; clone size: NA; V gene: TRBV6-5; CDR3 DNA: TGTGCCAGCAGTCCCGGGATGGGCCCTAACTATGGCTACACCTTC; CDR3 protein: CASSPGMGPNYGYTF
D gene: TRBD1; J gene: TRBJ1-5; clone size: NA; V gene: TRBV6-5; CDR3 DNA: TGTGCCAGCAGTCGACAGGGGGAGGGCAATCAGCCCCAGCATTTT; CDR3 protein: CASSRQGEGNQPQHF
D gene: TRBD1; J gene: TRBJ2-7; clone size: few; V gene: TRBV7-8; CDR3 DNA: TGTGCCAGCAGTCAGGGACAGATCTACGAGCAGTACTTC; CDR3 protein: CASSQGQIYEQYF
D gene: NA; J gene: TRBJ1-2; clone size: NA; V gene: TRBV25-1; CDR3 DNA: TGTGCCAGCAGTGACCCAAACTCACCGGCTAACTATGGCTACACCTTC; CDR3 protein: CASSDPNSPANYGYTF